This T cell receptor (beta chain) was sequenced for a study of OX40 agonist ivuxolimab in advanced cancers. The study, taken as a whole, reports: The CD4+ and CD8+ T cells in the blood had expanded clonally by week 6 at 0.1 to 3.0 mg/kg.

Remarks on this clone: Its specificity is unknown.

Assay used: immunoSEQ multiplex PCR; TCRdb lists only in-frame clones, some missing. The data contain 45,000 or so clones, 80% of them singletons. Germline V gene sequence: CDR1 LNHDA, CDR2 SQIVND (reference sequence). This CDR3 contains 12 residues. The rearrangement links TRBV19 to TRBJ2-5; 9 bases line up with TRBD1. The J call may be incorrect, as the DNA end agrees better with TRBJ2-7. The sequences come from CD4+ or CD8+ T cells sorted from blood, collected in a trial of the OX40 agonist ivuxolimab. This TCR came from an adult with an advanced solid tumor such as melanoma, head and neck, liver or kidney cancer. The CDR3 sequence is CASWGTGPEQYF. The CDR3 DNA is TGTGCCAGTTGGGGGACAGGGCCCGAGCAGTACTTC.